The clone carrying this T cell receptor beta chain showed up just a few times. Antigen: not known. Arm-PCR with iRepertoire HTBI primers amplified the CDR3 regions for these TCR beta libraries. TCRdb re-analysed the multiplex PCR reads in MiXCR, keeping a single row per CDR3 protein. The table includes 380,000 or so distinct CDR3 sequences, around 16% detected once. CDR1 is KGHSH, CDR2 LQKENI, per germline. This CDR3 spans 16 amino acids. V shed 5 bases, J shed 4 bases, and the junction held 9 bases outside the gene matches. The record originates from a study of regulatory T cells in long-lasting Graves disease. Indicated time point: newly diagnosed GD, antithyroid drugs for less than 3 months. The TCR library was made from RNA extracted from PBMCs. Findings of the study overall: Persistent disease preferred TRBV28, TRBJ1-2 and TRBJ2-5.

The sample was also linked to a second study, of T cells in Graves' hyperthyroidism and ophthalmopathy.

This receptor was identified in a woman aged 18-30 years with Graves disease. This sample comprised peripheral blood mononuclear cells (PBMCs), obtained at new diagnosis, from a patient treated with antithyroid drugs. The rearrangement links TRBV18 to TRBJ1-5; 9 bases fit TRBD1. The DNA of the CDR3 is TGTGCCAGCTCAACTCGGGACAGGGCGGGAAATCAGCCCCAGCATTTT. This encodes CASSTRDRAGNQPQHF.